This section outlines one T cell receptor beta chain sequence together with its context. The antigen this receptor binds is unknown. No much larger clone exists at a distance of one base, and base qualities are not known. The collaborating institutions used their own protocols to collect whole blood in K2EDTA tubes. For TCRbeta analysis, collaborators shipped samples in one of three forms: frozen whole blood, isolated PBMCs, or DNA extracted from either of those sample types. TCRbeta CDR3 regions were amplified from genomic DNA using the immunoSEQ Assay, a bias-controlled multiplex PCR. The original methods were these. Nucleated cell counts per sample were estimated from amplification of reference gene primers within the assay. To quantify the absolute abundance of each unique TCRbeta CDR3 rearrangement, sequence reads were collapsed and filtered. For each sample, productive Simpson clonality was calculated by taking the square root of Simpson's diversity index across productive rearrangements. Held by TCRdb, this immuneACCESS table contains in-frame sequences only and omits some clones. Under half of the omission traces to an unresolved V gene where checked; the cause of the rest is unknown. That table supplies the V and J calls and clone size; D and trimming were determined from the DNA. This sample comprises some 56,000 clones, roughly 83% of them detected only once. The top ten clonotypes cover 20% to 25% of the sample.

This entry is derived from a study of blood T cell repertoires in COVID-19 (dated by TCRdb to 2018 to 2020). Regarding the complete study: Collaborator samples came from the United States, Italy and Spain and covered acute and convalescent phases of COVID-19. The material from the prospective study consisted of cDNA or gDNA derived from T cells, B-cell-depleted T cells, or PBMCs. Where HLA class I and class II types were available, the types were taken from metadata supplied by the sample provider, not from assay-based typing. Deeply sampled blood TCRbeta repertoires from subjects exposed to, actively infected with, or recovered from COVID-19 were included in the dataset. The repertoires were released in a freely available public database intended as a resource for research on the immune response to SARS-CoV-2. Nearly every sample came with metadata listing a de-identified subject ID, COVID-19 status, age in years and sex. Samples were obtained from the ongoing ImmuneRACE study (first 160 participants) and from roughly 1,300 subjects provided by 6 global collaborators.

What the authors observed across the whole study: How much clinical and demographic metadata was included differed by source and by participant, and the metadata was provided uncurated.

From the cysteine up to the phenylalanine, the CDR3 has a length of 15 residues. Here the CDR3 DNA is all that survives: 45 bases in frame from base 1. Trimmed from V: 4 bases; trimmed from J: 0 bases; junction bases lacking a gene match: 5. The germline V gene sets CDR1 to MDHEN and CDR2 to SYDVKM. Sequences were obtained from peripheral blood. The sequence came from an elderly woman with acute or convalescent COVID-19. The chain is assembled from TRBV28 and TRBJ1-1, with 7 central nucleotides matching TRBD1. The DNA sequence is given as TGTGCCAGCAGTTCCCGACAGGGATTGAACACTGAAGCTTTCTTT. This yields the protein CASSSRQGLNTEAFF.